This passage covers 20 T cell receptor beta chains from one sample sequenced in a study of T cells in Graves' hyperthyroidism and ophthalmopathy. Amplification yielded TCR beta CDR3 regions, with RNA transcripts as the source. When the TCR CDR3 underwent first-round RT-PCR, the HTBI primer set was used. TCRdb analysed the multiplex PCR reads with MiXCR anew, one entry per CDR3 protein. Found here are about 420,000 distinct CDR3 sequences, approximately 13% of them singletons; the top ten hold roughly 4.8%. Sample: blood. The receptor source for this set is a woman aged 18-30 years with Graves' hyperthyroidism.

This clonotype was found a few times. The V call is TRBV19, the J call TRBJ1-5; D is possibly TRBD1 (5 bases). V lost 6 bases to trimming and J lost 3 bases, with 18 bases between them. CDR1 LNHDA and CDR2 SQIVND come from the germline V gene (reference sequence). The CDR3 consists of 16 residues. The CDR3 sequence is CASRKGAARDNQPQHF. The DNA for the CDR3 is TGTGCCAGTAGAAAAGGGGCGGCTAGAGACAATCAGCCCCAGCATTTT.

There are a few counts of this clonotype. The CDR3 region has the DNA TGCAGCGTTGGGCGGCTAGCCTACAATGAGCAGTTCTTC. It translates to CSVGRLAYNEQFF. This chain links TRBV29-1 with TRBJ2-1, with D unclear. This CDR3 region has 13 residues. Trimming pared 4 bases from V and 2 bases from J, leaving 9 bases between. Germline CDR1 SQVTM, CDR2 ANQGSEA.

This rearrangement joins TRBV5-1 to TRBJ2-3; D gene ambiguous. This CDR3 contains 15 residues. Trimming removed 1 base from V and 0 bases from J, with 9 bases in between. Germline values: CDR1 SGHRS, CDR2 YFSETQ. DNA of the CDR3: TGCGCCAGCAGCTTGCTAGGAGACAGCACAGATACGCAGTATTTT. Translation: CASSLLGDSTDTQYF.

The CDR3 reads CASSGGPEGEQFF. The CDR3 nucleotides are TGTGCCAGCAGCGGGGGCCCGGAGGGTGAGCAGTTCTTC. The V and J genes are TRBV9 and TRBJ2-1; possible D gene TRBD2, 6 bases. There are 13 residues in the CDR3. Trimming stripped 3 bases from V and 9 bases from J, with 13 bases between. In germline, CDR1 is SGDLS, CDR2 YYNGEE.

The chain couples TRBV29-1 to TRBJ1-5; TRBD1 matches at 8 bases. CDR3 length equals 15 residues. Germline CDR1 and CDR2: SQVTM and ANQGSEA. The CDR3 nucleotides are TGCGGGGGGAGACAGGGGTTCTTTAGCAATCAGCCCCAGCATTTT. Its protein product is CGGRQGFFSNQPQHF.

This clonotype has more than one count but fewer than ten. This chain uses TRBV6-2 or TRBV6-3 with TRBJ2-3; D not certain. CDR1 MNHEY and CDR2 SVGEGT come from the germline V gene. The CDR3 loop spans 15 amino acids. Trimming took off 3 bases at V and 0 bases at J, with 10 bases between the two ends. CDR3 protein: CASSYVRRSTDTQYF. The CDR3 DNA reads TGTGCCAGCAGTTATGTCCGCCGCAGCACAGATACGCAGTATTTT.

Ten or more counts support this clonotype. This chain links TRBV20-1 with TRBJ2-1; TRBD2 agrees at 14 bases. The germline V gene encodes CDR1 DFQATT and CDR2 SNEGSKA (reference sequence). V lost 0 bases and J lost 9; bases outside the gene matches: 13. The CDR3 runs to 18 residues. This chain's CDR3 is CSARDDFLSGLAGGEQFF. The CDR3 coding sequence is TGCAGTGCTAGAGATGATTTCCTGAGCGGACTAGCGGGAGGTGAGCAGTTCTTC.

This clonotype was seen ten or more times. The gene calls are TRBV7-2 and TRBJ2-5; a weak D match, TRBD1 (5 bases). Germline V gives CDR1 SGHTA, CDR2 FQGNSA. The CDR3 is 14 residues long. The ends were cut back, 6 bases at V and 0 bases at J, with 11 bases in the middle. Written as DNA, the CDR3 is TGTGCCAGCAGTCCCGACAGTCACCAAGAGACCCAGTACTTC. Translated: CASSPDSHQETQYF.

The V call is TRBV25-1, the J call TRBJ2-7; TRBD2 agrees at 9 bases. CDR3 size: 17 residues. The V gene end was trimmed by 6 bases and the J gene end by 3 bases; junction bases not matched to a gene: 15. Germline CDR1 is MGHDK and CDR2 is SYGVNS. CDR3 sequence: CASRPSSSSGMIYEQYF. In DNA, the CDR3 is TGTGCCAGCAGACCTAGTTCGTCTAGCGGGATGATCTACGAGCAGTACTTC.

The chain employs TRBV28 and TRBJ2-7, with TRBD2 as a possible D gene (5 bases). CDR1 MDHEN and CDR2 SYDVKM come from the germline V gene. The V gene lost 6 bases and the J gene lost 7 bases, with 19 bases spanning the gap. The CDR3 runs to 14 residues. In nucleotides, the CDR3 is TGTGCCAGCAGGACCCGTCGGGGATTATATGAGCAGTACTTC. Amino acids: CASRTRRGLYEQYF.

Details on this clonotype: This may come from a read error, since a much larger clone is one base off. The missing conserved phenylalanine or tryptophan at the end of this CDR3 makes a read error likely. The chain links TRBV10-3 to TRBJ2-7, with 7 bases matching TRBD2. The germline V gene encodes CDR1 ENHRY and CDR2 SYGVKD. The CDR3 runs to 13 residues. The V segment lost 7 bases and the J segment 4 bases; nucleotides outside the gene matches: 7. Written as DNA, the CDR3 is TGTGCCATCAAGCGGGACGGGGAATACGAGCAGTACCTC. Its protein is CAIKRDGEYEQYL.

This clonotype was recorded at least ten times. J is TRBJ1-1 and V is TRBV3-1; D remains unclear. The germline V gene encodes CDR1 LGHDT and CDR2 YNNKEL (reference sequence). The V end lost 4 bases, the J end lost 5 bases, and 17 bases lay between the germline ends. This CDR3 spans 15 amino acids. In DNA form, the CDR3 reads TGTGCCAGCAGCCCTGGCGGCAGGTTTGGGACTGAAGCTTTCTTT. This translates into CASSPGGRFGTEAFF.

This clonotype was picked up many times. The gene calls are TRBV12-3 or TRBV12-4 and TRBJ2-1; either TRBD1 or TRBD2 may supply D (5 bases each). V lost 7 bases and J 12 bases, leaving 25 bases between the germline ends. The CDR3 totals 15 residues. CDR3 sequence (DNA): TGTGCCAGCACCCCTTGGGGGAGCTTCGGGACGTCGCAGTTCTTC. Its protein product is CASTPWGSFGTSQFF.

This clonotype was seen only a few times. The chain employs TRBV30 and TRBJ2-1, with D tentatively TRBD2 (5 bases). Trimming removed 0 bases from V and 4 bases from J, with 10 bases in between. The CDR3 is made up of 14 amino acids. CDR1 and CDR2 from the germline V gene are GTSNPN and SVGIG (reference sequence). CDR3 residues: CAWSVHGMYNEQFF. The CDR3, as DNA: TGTGCCTGGAGTGTACACGGGATGTACAATGAGCAGTTCTTC.

CDR3 DNA: TGTGCCAGCAGCGTAGCAGCGGTTAGCACAGATACGCAGTATTTT. The encoded protein is CASSVAAVSTDTQYF. V gene TRBV9 combines with J gene TRBJ2-3, with D possibly being TRBD2 (5 bases). Germline loops: CDR1 SGDLS, CDR2 YYNGEE. CDR3 length equals 15 residues. V lost 0 bases to trimming and J lost 0 bases, with 8 bases between them.

Details on this clonotype: A much larger clone lies one base from this, so it may be a read error. The chain combines TRBV30 with TRBJ2-3, with a tentative D call TRBD1 (5 bases). The V gene lost 5 bases and the J gene lost 0 bases, with 12 bases spanning the gap. The CDR3 sequence is 14 residues long. Germline lookup yields CDR1 GTSNPN and CDR2 SVGIG (reference sequence). CDR3 in DNA: TGTGCCTGGGGAGACAGAGTGAGCACAGATACGCAGTATTTT. Translated: CAWGDRVSTDTQYF.

CDR3 sequence: CSTTLEEKLFF. The CDR3 DNA is TGCAGCACTACCCTAGAGGAAAAACTGTTTTTT. This chain uses TRBV20-1 with TRBJ1-4, with no clear D. The germline gives CDR1 DFQATT, CDR2 SNEGSKA (reference sequence). The CDR3 covers 11 residues.

The chain's CDR3 is CASTRDRYYNEQFF. The CDR3 DNA reads TGTGCCAGCACCCGGGACAGGTACTACAATGAGCAGTTCTTC. The chain employs TRBV6-1 and TRBJ2-1; 8 nucleotides match TRBD1. Germline assignment: CDR1 MNHNS and CDR2 SASEGT. The CDR3 sequence is 14 residues long. V trimming: 7 bases; J trimming: 3 bases; junction bases outside the gene matches: 5.

Concerning this clonotype itself: The junction departs from the called germline gene at one end, perhaps through a read error. The gene calls are TRBV7-7 and TRBJ2-2; D ambiguous. The CDR3 runs 14 residues. Germline CDR1 and CDR2: SSHAT and FNYEAQ (reference sequence). CDR3 sequence (DNA): TGTGCTAGCAGCCCGAACAAGAACACCGGGGAGCTGTTTTTT. Translating gives CASSPNKNTGELFF. Supplemented by reference TRBV7-7 and TRBJ2-2, the full variable domain reads GAGVSQSPRYKVTKRGQDVTLRCDPISSHATLYWYQQALGQGPEFLTYFNYEAQPDKSGLPSDRFSAERPEGSISTLTIQRTEQRDSAMYRCASSPNKNTGELFFGEGSRLTVL.

The CDR3 DNA sequence: TGTGCCAGCAGCCCATCCGGGACAGGGGGCAGTGGCTACACCTTC. Translating it yields CASSPSGTGGSGYTF. V and J are TRBV7-9 and TRBJ1-2; TRBD1 agrees at 12 bases. The V gene end was trimmed by 5 bases and the J gene end by 7 bases; junction bases not matched to a gene: 8. CDR3 size: 15 residues. Germline CDR1 is SEHNR and CDR2 is FQNEAQ (reference sequence).